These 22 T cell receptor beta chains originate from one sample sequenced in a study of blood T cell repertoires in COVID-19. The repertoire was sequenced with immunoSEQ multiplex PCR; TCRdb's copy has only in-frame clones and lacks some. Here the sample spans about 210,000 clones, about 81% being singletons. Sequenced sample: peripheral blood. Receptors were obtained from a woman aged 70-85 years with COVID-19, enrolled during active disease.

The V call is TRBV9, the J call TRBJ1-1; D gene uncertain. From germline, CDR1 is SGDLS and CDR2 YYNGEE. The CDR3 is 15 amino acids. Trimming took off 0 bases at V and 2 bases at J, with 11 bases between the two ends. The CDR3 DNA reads TGTGCCAGCAGCGTAGCGGGGAGAGATAACACTGAAGCTTTCTTT. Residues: CASSVAGRDNTEAFF.

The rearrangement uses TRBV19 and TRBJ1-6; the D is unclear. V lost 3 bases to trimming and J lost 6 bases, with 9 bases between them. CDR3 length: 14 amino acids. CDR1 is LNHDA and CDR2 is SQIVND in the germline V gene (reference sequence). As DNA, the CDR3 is TGTGCCAGTAGTATCGTCAGGTCTAATTCACCCCTCCACTTT. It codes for CASSIVRSNSPLHF.

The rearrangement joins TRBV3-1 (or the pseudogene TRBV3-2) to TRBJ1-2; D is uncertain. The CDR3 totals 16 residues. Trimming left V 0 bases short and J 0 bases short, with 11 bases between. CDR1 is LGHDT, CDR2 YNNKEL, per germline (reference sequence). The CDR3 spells CASSQDPAGSNYGYTF. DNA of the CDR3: TGTGCCAGCAGCCAAGATCCAGCCGGGTCTAACTATGGCTACACCTTC.

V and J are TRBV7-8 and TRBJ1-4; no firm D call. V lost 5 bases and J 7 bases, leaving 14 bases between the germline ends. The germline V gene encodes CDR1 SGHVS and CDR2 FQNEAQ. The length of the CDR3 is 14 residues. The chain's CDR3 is CASSPDGVVEKLFF. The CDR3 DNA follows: TGTGCCAGCAGCCCCGACGGGGTAGTTGAAAAACTGTTTTTT.

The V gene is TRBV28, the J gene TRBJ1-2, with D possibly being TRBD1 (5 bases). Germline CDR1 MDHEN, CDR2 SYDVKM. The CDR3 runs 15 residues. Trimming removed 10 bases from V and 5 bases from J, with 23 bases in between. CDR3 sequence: CATLHRDFIGYGYTF. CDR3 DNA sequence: TGTGCCACCTTACACCGGGACTTCATTGGGTATGGCTACACCTTC.

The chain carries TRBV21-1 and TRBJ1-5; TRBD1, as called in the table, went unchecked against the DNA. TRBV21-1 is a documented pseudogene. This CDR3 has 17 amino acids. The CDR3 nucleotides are TGTGCCAGCAGCAAAGGGCGACAGGGGGCTAGCAATCAGCCCCAGCATTTT. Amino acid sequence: CASSKGRQGASNQPQHF.

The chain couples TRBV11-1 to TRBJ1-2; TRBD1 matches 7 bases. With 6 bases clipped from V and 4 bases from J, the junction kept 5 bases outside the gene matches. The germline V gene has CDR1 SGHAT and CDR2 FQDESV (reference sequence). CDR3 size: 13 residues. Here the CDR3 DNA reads TGTGCCAGCAGTTGGACAGGAATCTATGGCTACACCTTC. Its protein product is CASSWTGIYGYTF.

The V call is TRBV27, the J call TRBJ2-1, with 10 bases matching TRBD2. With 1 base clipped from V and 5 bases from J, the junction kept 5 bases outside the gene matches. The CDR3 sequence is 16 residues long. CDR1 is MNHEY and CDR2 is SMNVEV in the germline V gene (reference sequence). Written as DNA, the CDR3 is TGTGCCAGCAGTTTATTCTCTAGCGGGAGTAACAATGAGCAGTTCTTC. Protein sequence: CASSLFSSGSNNEQFF.

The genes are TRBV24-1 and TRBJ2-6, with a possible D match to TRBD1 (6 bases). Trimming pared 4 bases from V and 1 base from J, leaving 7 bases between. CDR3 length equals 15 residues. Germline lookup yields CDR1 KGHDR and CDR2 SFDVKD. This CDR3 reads CATSDTGSGANVLTF. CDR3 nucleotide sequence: TGTGCCACCAGTGACACAGGGTCTGGGGCCAACGTCCTGACTTTC.

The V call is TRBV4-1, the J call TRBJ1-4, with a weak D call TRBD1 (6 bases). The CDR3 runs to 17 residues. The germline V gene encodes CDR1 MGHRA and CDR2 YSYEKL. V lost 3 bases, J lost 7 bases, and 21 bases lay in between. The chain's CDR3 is CASSQKLGGRSGEKLFF. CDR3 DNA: TGCGCCAGCAGCCAGAAGTTGGGGGGGCGCTCGGGTGAAAAACTGTTTTTT.

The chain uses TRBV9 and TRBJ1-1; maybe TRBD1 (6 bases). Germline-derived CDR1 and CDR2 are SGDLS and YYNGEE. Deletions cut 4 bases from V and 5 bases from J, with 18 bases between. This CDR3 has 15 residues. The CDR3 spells CASSQGDRPLTEAFF. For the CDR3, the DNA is TGTGCCAGCAGCCAGGGCGACAGGCCTTTAACTGAAGCTTTCTTT. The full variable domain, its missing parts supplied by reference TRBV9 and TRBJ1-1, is DSGVTQTPKHLITATGQRVTLRCSPRSGDLSVYWYQQSLDQGLQFLIQYYNGEERAKGNILERFSAQQFPDLHSELNLSSLELGDSALYFCASSQGDRPLTEAFFGQGTRLTVV.

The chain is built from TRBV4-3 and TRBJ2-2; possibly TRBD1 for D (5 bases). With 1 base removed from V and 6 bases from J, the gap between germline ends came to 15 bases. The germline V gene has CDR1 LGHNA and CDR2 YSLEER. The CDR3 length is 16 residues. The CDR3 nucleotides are TGCGCCAGCAGCCAAGGGGTTCCGACAGTCTCCGGGGAGCTGTTTTTT. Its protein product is CASSQGVPTVSGELFF.

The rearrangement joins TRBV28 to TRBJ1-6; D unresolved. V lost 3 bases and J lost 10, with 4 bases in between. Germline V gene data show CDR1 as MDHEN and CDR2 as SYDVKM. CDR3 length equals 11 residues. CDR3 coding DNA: TGTGCCAGCAGTTTGCGGTCACCCCTCCACTTT. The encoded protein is CASSLRSPLHF. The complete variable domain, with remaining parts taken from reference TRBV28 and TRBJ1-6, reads DVKVTQSSRYLVKRTGEKVFLECVQDMDHENMFWYRQDPGLGLRLIYFSYDVKMKEKGDIPEGYSVSREKKERFSLILESASTNQTSMYLCASSLRSPLHFGNGTRLTVT.

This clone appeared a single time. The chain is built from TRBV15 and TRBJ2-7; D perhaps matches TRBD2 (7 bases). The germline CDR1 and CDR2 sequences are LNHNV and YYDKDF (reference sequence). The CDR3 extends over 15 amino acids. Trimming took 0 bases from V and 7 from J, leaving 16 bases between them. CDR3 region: CATSRDRGGGREQYF. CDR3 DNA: TGTGCCACCAGCAGAGACCGAGGGGGGGGCAGGGAGCAGTACTTC.

The DNA of the CDR3 is TGTGCCACCGGACAGGCGGCAACGCACGAGCAGTACTTC. Encoded protein: CATGQAATHEQYF. This chain links TRBV27 with TRBJ2-7, with TRBD1 matching 7 bases. Germline V lookup: CDR1 MNHEY, CDR2 SMNVEV (reference sequence). This CDR3 comprises 13 residues. V shed 10 bases and J 5 bases; nucleotides not matched to a gene: 11.

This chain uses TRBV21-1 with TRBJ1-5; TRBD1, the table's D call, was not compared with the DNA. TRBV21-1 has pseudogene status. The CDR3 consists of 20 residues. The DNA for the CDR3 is TGTGCCAGCAGCAAAGTCCATGGGGGACAGTCGGACAAGGAGAGGCAGCCCCAGCATTTT. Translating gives CASSKVHGGQSDKERQPQHF.

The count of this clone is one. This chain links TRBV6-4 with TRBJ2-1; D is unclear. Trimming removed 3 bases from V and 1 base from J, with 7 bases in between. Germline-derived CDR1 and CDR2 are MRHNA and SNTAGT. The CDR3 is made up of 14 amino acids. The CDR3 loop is CASSEEFSYNEQFF. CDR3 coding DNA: TGTGCCAGCAGTGAGGAGTTTTCCTACAATGAGCAGTTCTTC.

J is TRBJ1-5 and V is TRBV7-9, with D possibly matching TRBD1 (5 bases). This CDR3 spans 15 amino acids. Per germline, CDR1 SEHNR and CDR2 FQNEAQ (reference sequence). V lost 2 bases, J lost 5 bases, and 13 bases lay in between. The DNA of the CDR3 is TGTGCCAGCAGCTTAAGTGGCAGGGCGGATCAGCCCCAGCATTTT. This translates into CASSLSGRADQPQHF.

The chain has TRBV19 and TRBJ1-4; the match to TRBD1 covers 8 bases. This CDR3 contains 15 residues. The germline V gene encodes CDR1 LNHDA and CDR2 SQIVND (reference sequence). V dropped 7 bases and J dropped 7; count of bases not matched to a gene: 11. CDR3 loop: CASNDPGTGFEKLFF. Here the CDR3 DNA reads TGTGCCAGTAACGACCCCGGGACAGGATTTGAAAAACTGTTTTTT.

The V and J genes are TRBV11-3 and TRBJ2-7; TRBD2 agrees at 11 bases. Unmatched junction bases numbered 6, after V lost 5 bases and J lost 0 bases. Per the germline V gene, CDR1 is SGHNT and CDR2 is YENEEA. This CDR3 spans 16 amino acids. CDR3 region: CASSPRLAGNSYEQYF. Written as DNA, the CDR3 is TGTGCCAGCAGCCCCCGACTAGCGGGGAACTCCTACGAGCAGTACTTC.

The CDR3 nucleotides read TGTGCAAGTCGCGATACCGGGACAGGGGGCAAGACGAATTCACCCCTCCACTTT. This codes for CASRDTGTGGKTNSPLHF. The chain is built from TRBV12-2 and TRBJ1-6; TRBD1 was called by the table and not checked on the DNA. TRBV12-2 is deemed a pseudogene. The CDR3 has 18 amino acids.

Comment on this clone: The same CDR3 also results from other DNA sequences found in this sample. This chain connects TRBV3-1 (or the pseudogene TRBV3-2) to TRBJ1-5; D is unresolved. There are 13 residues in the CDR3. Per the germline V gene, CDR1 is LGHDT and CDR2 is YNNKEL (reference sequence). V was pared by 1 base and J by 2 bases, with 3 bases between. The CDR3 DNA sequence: TGTGCCAGCAGCCAAGGAGGCAATCAGCCCCAGCATTTT. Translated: CASSQGGNQPQHF.